The 20 T cell receptor beta chains given below trace back to one sample, sequenced in a study of T cell responses to AZD1222 COVID-19 vaccine (dated by TCRdb to the early 2020s). Reading the label with the study, this specimen's time point is: about 28 days (+/-7) after the second vaccine dose. Libraries were constructed by the immunoSEQ multiplex PCR assay. Drawn from immuneACCESS, this table holds only the in-frame rearrangements with V and J called that TCRdb kept. Clones are partly lost; checked studies trace under half to an unresolved V gene and leave the rest unexplained. This sample comprises over 110,000 clones, about 90% of them detected only once. The top ten constitute 1.5% to 2% of the sample. Sequences were derived from peripheral blood, sampled 28 days after the second AZD1222 dose. All receptors come from an adult who received the AZD1222 COVID-19 vaccine.

The chain is built from TRBV14 and TRBJ1-6, with 7 bases that match TRBD1. Germline V lookup: CDR1 SGHDN, CDR2 FVKESK. This CDR3 is 16 amino acids long. The ends lost 5 bases at V and 7 bases at J; junction bases unmatched: 11. This CDR3 is CASSFDRVGVNSPLHF. The CDR3 nucleotides read TGTGCCAGCAGCTTTGACAGGGTCGGAGTAAATTCACCCCTCCACTTT.

The chain couples TRBV30 to TRBJ2-3; D gene uncertain. CDR1 and CDR2 (germline): GTSNPN, SVGIG (reference sequence). The CDR3 length is 14 residues. V lost 0 bases and J 2 bases, leaving 9 bases between the germline ends. The CDR3 nucleotides are TGTGCCTGGAGTGTAAACAGAAACACAGATACGCAGTATTTT. Amino acid sequence: CAWSVNRNTDTQYF.

J is TRBJ2-1 and V is TRBV24-1, with D possibly being TRBD1 or TRBD2 (5 bases each). V dropped 0 bases and J dropped 6 bases, with 14 bases sitting between them. The CDR3 covers 16 residues. Germline V gene data show CDR1 as KGHDR and CDR2 as SFDVKD. As DNA, the CDR3 is TGTGCCACCAGTGATTTGCGCAGGGACCCCTTCAATGAGCAGTTCTTC. Translation gives CATSDLRRDPFNEQFF.

The chain joins TRBV24-1 to TRBJ2-3, with 12 bases identical to TRBD2. Per the germline V gene, CDR1 is KGHDR and CDR2 is SFDVKD. Unmatched junction bases numbered 3, after V lost 4 bases and J lost 8 bases. This CDR3 is 14 amino acids long. The CDR3 spells CATSDQGLAGTQYF. The CDR3 coding sequence is TGTGCCACCAGTGACCAGGGACTAGCGGGTACGCAGTATTTT.

The chain couples TRBV5-8 to TRBJ1-2; 7 bases are shared with TRBD1. Germline values: CDR1 SGHTS, CDR2 YDEGEE. V dropped 1 base and J dropped 5; count of bases not matched to a gene: 2. The CDR3 spans 13 residues. The CDR3 spells CASSLTRGYGYTF. CDR3 DNA sequence: TGTGCCAGCAGCTTGACCAGGGGGTATGGCTACACCTTC.

Remarks on this clone: The sample contains more than one DNA sequence encoding this CDR3. The chain employs TRBV6-5 and TRBJ1-5; D ambiguous. The CDR3 is 15 amino acids. V lost 6 bases and J lost 0, with 12 bases in between. Per the germline V gene, CDR1 is MNHEY and CDR2 is SVGAGI. Written as DNA, the CDR3 is TGTGCCAGCAGGATAAGGGAATATAGCAATCAGCCCCAGCATTTT. This sequence encodes CASRIREYSNQPQHF.

The V and J genes are TRBV9 and TRBJ1-3, with D unclear. The germline gives CDR1 SGDLS, CDR2 YYNGEE. The CDR3 length is 13 residues. Trimming pared 7 bases from V and 0 bases from J, leaving 8 bases between. CDR3 nucleotide sequence: TGTGCCAGCTCTACGGACTCTGGAAACACCATATATTTT. Its protein is CASSTDSGNTIYF.

V usage is TRBV7-2 and J usage is TRBJ1-6; the D gene is possibly TRBD1 (5 bases). Germline lookup yields CDR1 SGHTA and CDR2 FQGNSA. The CDR3 spans 15 residues. V was clipped by 5 bases and J by 3 bases, with 11 bases between them. The CDR3 sequence is CASSPGTIYNSPLHF. In DNA form, the CDR3 reads TGTGCCAGCAGCCCCGGGACCATCTATAATTCACCCCTCCACTTT.

The J gene is TRBJ2-7, the V gene TRBV28, with D possibly matching TRBD2 (6 bases). V was trimmed by 4 bases and J by 6 bases, leaving 22 bases between them. The CDR3 runs 16 residues. CDR1 and CDR2 from the germline V gene are MDHEN and SYDVKM. CDR3 protein: CASSSHSGTSFLEQYF. CDR3 in DNA: TGTGCCAGCAGTTCCCACTCCGGGACTTCCTTCCTCGAGCAGTACTTC. Full variable domain (outside the CDR3, taken from reference TRBV28 and TRBJ2-7): DVKVTQSSRYLVKRTGEKVFLECVQDMDHENMFWYRQDPGLGLRLIYFSYDVKMKEKGDIPEGYSVSREKKERFSLILESASTNQTSMYLCASSSHSGTSFLEQYFGPGTRLTVT.

The chain employs TRBV5-4 and TRBJ2-1, with 11 bases that match TRBD2. This CDR3 has 15 residues. Germline V gene data show CDR1 as SGHNT and CDR2 as YYREEE (reference sequence). The J segment lost 9 bases and the V segment lost 6 bases, leaving 11 bases of the junction unmatched. CDR3 sequence (DNA): TGTGCCAGCAACCTTATTGGGACTAGCGGTAGTGAGCAGTTCTTC. Amino acid sequence: CASNLIGTSGSEQFF. The variable domain in full, with the rest retrieved from reference TRBV5-4 and TRBJ2-1, is ETGVTQSPTHLIKTRGQQVTLRCSSQSGHNTVSWYQQALGQGPQFIFQYYREEENGRGNFPPRFSGLQFPNYSSELNVNALELDDSALYLCASNLIGTSGSEQFFGPGTRLTVL.

V usage is TRBV24-1 and J usage is TRBJ1-1; 8 bases match TRBD1. This CDR3 region has 15 residues. V was pared by 4 bases and J by 7 bases, with 10 bases of the junction left unmatched. Per germline, CDR1 KGHDR and CDR2 SFDVKD. The CDR3 DNA is TGTGCCACCAGTGACCCGAAAACAGGGGGTCTTGAAGCTTTCTTT. Translation: CATSDPKTGGLEAFF.

This chain links TRBV19 with TRBJ2-1; 8 bases fit TRBD1. Trimming at V came to 4 bases and at J to 3 bases, leaving 23 bases not matched to a gene. This CDR3 has 21 amino acids. Germline CDR1 reads LNHDA; CDR2 reads SQIVND (reference sequence). The CDR3 coding sequence is TGTGCCAGTAGTACGGACAGGGCCACTACCACCCTCCCCCCGGACTACAATGAGCAGTTCTTC. This codes for CASSTDRATTTLPPDYNEQFF.

V gene TRBV2 combines with J gene TRBJ1-2; weak D call: TRBD1 (5 bases). The CDR3 spans 14 residues. Germline loops: CDR1 SNHLY, CDR2 FYNNEI. V was shortened by 7 bases and J by 5 bases, with 17 bases between the two germline ends. CDR3 loop: CASTETRDEYGYTF. The CDR3 nucleotides are TGTGCCAGCACTGAGACCAGGGATGAATATGGCTACACCTTC.

The rearrangement uses TRBV4-2 and TRBJ2-3; a weak D match, TRBD2 (5 bases). This CDR3 has 15 amino acids. V was trimmed by 1 base and J by 2 bases, leaving 10 bases between them. Per the germline V gene, CDR1 is LGHNA and CDR2 is YNFKEQ. The CDR3 here is CASSQATGDTDTQYF. CDR3 coding DNA: TGTGCCAGCAGCCAAGCCACCGGGGACACAGATACGCAGTATTTT.

The chain joins TRBV27 to TRBJ1-1, with 11 nucleotides matching TRBD1. The germline V gene encodes CDR1 MNHEY and CDR2 SMNVEV (reference sequence). The CDR3 contains 16 residues. The J segment lost 0 bases and the V segment lost 5 bases, leaving 5 bases of the junction unmatched. In nucleotides, the CDR3 is TGTGCCAGCAGTCTCCGGACAGGGGGCATGAACACTGAAGCTTTCTTT. Translated: CASSLRTGGMNTEAFF.

This chain uses TRBV11-2 with TRBJ2-5; 10 nucleotides agree with TRBD1. V shed 4 bases, J shed 4 bases, and the junction held 3 bases outside the gene matches. This CDR3 comprises 14 residues. Germline CDR1 and CDR2: SGHAT and FQNNGV. CDR3 sequence: CASSSTGGRETQYF. DNA for the CDR3: TGTGCCAGCAGCTCGACAGGGGGCAGAGAGACCCAGTACTTC.

The chain links TRBV6-5 to TRBJ2-2; D unclear. The V gene lost 5 bases and the J gene lost 2 bases, with 12 bases spanning the gap. The CDR3 has 15 residues. Germline V lookup: CDR1 MNHEY, CDR2 SVGAGI. The CDR3 DNA follows: TGTGCCAGCAGTCGGCCTTCGACAAACACCGGGGAGCTGTTTTTT. Translating gives CASSRPSTNTGELFF.

This clone was observed a single time. The chain has TRBV7-2 and TRBJ1-1; D call uncertain. CDR3 length: 16 amino acids. The germline CDR1 and CDR2 sequences are SGHTA and FQGNSA. V shed 0 bases and J shed 3 bases, with 14 bases lying between them. CDR3 sequence: CASSLAATELDTEAFF. The CDR3 DNA reads as TGTGCCAGCAGCTTAGCGGCCACCGAATTGGACACTGAAGCTTTCTTT.

The chain couples TRBV11-2 to TRBJ1-1; no clear D gene. V lost 3 bases to trimming and J lost 1 base, with 6 bases between them. The CDR3 contains 13 residues. The germline V gene has CDR1 SGHAT and CDR2 FQNNGV. In DNA form, the CDR3 reads TGTGCCAGCAGCTTGAGTTCGAACACTGAAGCTTTCTTT. It yields the protein CASSLSSNTEAFF.

This clone was seen just once. The V call is TRBV21-1, the J call TRBJ2-7; the DNA was not compared with TRBD1, the D call given in the table. TRBV21-1 is deemed a pseudogene. This CDR3 spans 14 amino acids. The DNA of the CDR3 is TGTGCCAGCAGCCGGGACAGGGTAGGCTACGAGCAGTACTTC. Protein product: CASSRDRVGYEQYF.